The rows below give T cell receptor beta chains drawn from one sample of a study of persistence of HIV-infected CD4 T cells. TCRdb's table, derived via immunoSEQ multiplex PCR, lists solely in-frame clones and lacks some. Among 45,000 or so clones listed, 75% to 90% were seen once. The antigens for these receptors are not known. The sequencing used CD4+ T cells sorted from PBMCs after roughly 18-hour stimulation, collected from a patient who received antiretroviral therapy. The receptors here all came from an adult woman with HIV who was CMV-seropositive. Each CDR3 is given with its conserved first and last residue. The D gene is left open where the match is weak. The size of a clone is reported for some rows only, either as once, few or many, or as a class for expanded clones.

D gene	V gene	J gene	clone size	CDR3 length	CDR3 DNA	CDR3 protein
TRBD1	TRBV7-3	TRBJ2-1	-	16	TGTGCCAGCAGCCCTGGGACAGGGAGGGGGAGGAGTGAGCAGTTCTTC	CASSPGTGRGRSEQFF
-	TRBV2	TRBJ1-1	-	13	TGTGCCAGCAGTGAGGAGGTTACCGCTGAAGCTTTCTTT	CASSEEVTAEAFF
-	TRBV15	TRBJ2-2	-	16	TGTGCCACCAGCAGAGCGGACTGGGGGGTCACCGGGGAGCTGTTTTTT	CATSRADWGVTGELFF
-	TRBV7-3	TRBJ1-1	-	15	TGTGCCAGCAGCCCCTTGAACACAGGGAACACTGAAGCTTTCTTT	CASSPLNTGNTEAFF
TRBD2	TRBV6-5	TRBJ2-7	-	15	TGTGCCAGCAGGGGAGGGAGGGGCCAATCCTACGAGCAGTACTTC	CASRGGRGQSYEQYF
-	TRBV27	TRBJ1-1	-	14	TGTGCCAGCAGTTTAGAGGCCAGGCTCACTGAAGCTTTCTTT	CASSLEARLTEAFF
TRBD1	TRBV27	TRBJ2-3	-	15	TGTGCCAGCAGTTTGGGACAGGGGGGCACAGATACGCAGTATTTT	CASSLGQGGTDTQYF
TRBD2	TRBV6-5	TRBJ2-7	-	15	TGTGCCAGCATGCCTAGCGGGAGTGTTGCCTACGAGCAGTACTTC	CASMPSGSVAYEQYF
TRBD1	TRBV25-1	TRBJ1-6	-	15	TGTGCCAGCAGCCAGGGGGTAACCTATAATTCACCCCTCCACTTT	CASSQGVTYNSPLHF
-	TRBV19	TRBJ2-7	-	16	TGTGCCAGTATATGGACGGCGGGACCAGAGCCCTACGAGCAGTACTTC	CASIWTAGPEPYEQYF
TRBD2	TRBV4-3	TRBJ2-3	-	16	TGCGCCAGCAGCCAAGGATCGGGGGGGAGAGCAGATACGCAGTATTTT	CASSQGSGGRADTQYF
TRBD1	TRBV4-3	TRBJ1-1	-	16	TGCGCCAGCAGCCTTGGACAGGGGGGAAGGAACACTGAAGCTTTCTTT	CASSLGQGGRNTEAFF
-	TRBV11-2	TRBJ2-7	-	15	TGTGCCAGCAGCTTAGAACCGGGGGATTGGAACGAGCAGTACTTC	CASSLEPGDWNEQYF
TRBD2	TRBV7-2	TRBJ2-6	-	19	TGTGCCAGCAGCTTAGGGCTAGCGGAACCCCGCTCTGGGGCCAACGTCCTGACTTTC	CASSLGLAEPRSGANVLTF
TRBD1	TRBV18	TRBJ2-2	-	14	TGTGCCAGCTCACCGGGACAGAGCAACGGGGAGCTGTTTTTT	CASSPGQSNGELFF
-	TRBV24-1	TRBJ2-6	-	17	TGTGCCACCAGTGGCCGGGCCACAACGGCTGGGGCCAACGTCCTGACTTTC	CATSGRATTAGANVLTF
-	TRBV12-3/TRBV12-4	TRBJ2-1	-	13	TGTGCCAGCAGTTTAGCGGGGGTCAATGAGCAGTTCTTC	CASSLAGVNEQFF
-	TRBV13	TRBJ2-1	few	16	TGTGCCAGCAGCTACAACAGGTTCAGCTCCTACAATGAGCAGTTCTTC	CASSYNRFSSYNEQFF
-	TRBV28	TRBJ2-1	once	16	TGTGCCAGCTGGACGCCGGGGCCTCCCCTGGTCTATGAGCAGTTCTTC	CASWTPGPPLVYEQFF
TRBD2	TRBV15	TRBJ2-1	-	19	TGTGCCACCAGCAGAGATATACTAGCGGGAACTAGCTCCTACAATGAGCAGTTCTTC	CATSRDILAGTSSYNEQFF
-	TRBV10-3	TRBJ1-1	-	14	TGTGCCATCAGTGACCGCAGGGAGGTCACTGAAGCTTTCTTT	CAISDRREVTEAFF
-	TRBV19	TRBJ1-1	-	14	TGTGCCACCAAAGGGCAGGTCGGGAACACTGAAGCTTTCTTT	CATKGQVGNTEAFF
-	TRBV6-1	TRBJ2-1	-	14	TGTGCCAGCAGCCTAGGGTTACCCAACAATGAGCAGTTCTTC	CASSLGLPNNEQFF
-	TRBV3-1/TRBV3-2	TRBJ2-7	once	17	TGTGCCAGCAGCCAAGATTTGGCAGCTGGGATCTCCTACGAGCAGTACTTC	CASSQDLAAGISYEQYF
TRBD1	TRBV18	TRBJ2-7	-	13	TGTGCCAGCTCAAGGGGACAGAACTACGAGCAGTACTTC	CASSRGQNYEQYF
-	TRBV28	TRBJ1-1	-	15	TGTGCCAGCACCCCCCCGGGGGCCTTAAGCACTGAAGCTTTCTTT	CASTPPGALSTEAFF
-	TRBV6-2/TRBV6-3	TRBJ1-1	-	13	TGTGCCAGCAGTTGGGCATGGAACACTGAAGCTTTCTTT	CASSWAWNTEAFF
-	TRBV2	TRBJ2-5	-	12	TGTGCCAGCAGTGCTTTTGAAGAGACCCAGTACTTC	CASSAFEETQYF
TRBD1	TRBV4-1	TRBJ2-7	-	17	TGCGCCAGCAGCCAAGACAACCAGGGGACAGGTCTTTACGAGCAGTACTTC	CASSQDNQGTGLYEQYF
-	TRBV24-1	TRBJ2-7	-	15	TGTGCCACCAGTGATTGGGAAGGGGGGCGGAACGAGCAGTACTTC	CATSDWEGGRNEQYF
-	TRBV25-1	TRBJ1-5	once	14	TGTGCCAGCAGCGCGCTTGGACCCGGTCAGCCCCAGCATTTT	CASSALGPGQPQHF
-	TRBV24-1	TRBJ1-5	-	15	TGTGCCACCAAGTCGGGTATTTGGGGCAATCAGCCCCAGCATTTT	CATKSGIWGNQPQHF
-	TRBV10-2	TRBJ1-1	-	15	TGCGCCAGCAGTTTGAGCGAGGGGAGGCGCACTGAAGCTTTCTTT	CASSLSEGRRTEAFF
-	TRBV7-3	TRBJ1-2	-	13	TGTGCCAGCAGCTCACAGGGAGTCCATGGCTACACCTTC	CASSSQGVHGYTF
-	TRBV29-1	TRBJ1-2	-	13	TGCAGCGTTGGGGCGGGGGGCTCCTATGGCTACACCTTC	CSVGAGGSYGYTF
-	TRBV3-1/TRBV3-2	TRBJ2-1	-	12	TGTGCCAGCAGCCAAGTTCAGGACTTACGGTTCTTC	CASSQVQDLRFF
-	TRBV24-1	TRBJ1-3	-	15	TGTGCCACCAGTGATCCCGGGTCTAGCGGAAACACCATATATTTT	CATSDPGSSGNTIYF
-	TRBV12-3/TRBV12-4	TRBJ1-2	-	13	TGTGCCAGCAGTTTAGGGGACGGGTATGGCTACACCTTC	CASSLGDGYGYTF
-	TRBV7-2	TRBJ1-2	-	13	TGTGCCAGCAGCTTTGATGGGGGCGGTGGCTACACCTTC	CASSFDGGGGYTF
-	TRBV15	TRBJ2-7	-	16	TGTGCCACCAGCGCAAGTAGGGGGATGAGCTCCTACGAGCAGTACTTC	CATSASRGMSSYEQYF
TRBD1	TRBV6-5	TRBJ2-7	-	13	TGTGCCACCGGGACAGAGCCTTCCTACGAGCAGTACTTC	CATGTEPSYEQYF
-	TRBV27	TRBJ1-5	-	15	TGTGCCAGCAGCCATAATCGGGACATCGGTCAGCCCCAGCATTTT	CASSHNRDIGQPQHF
TRBD2	TRBV5-1	TRBJ2-5	-	14	TGCGCCAGCAGCGCGGGACTAGATCACGAGACCCAGTACTTC	CASSAGLDHETQYF
-	TRBV14	TRBJ2-5	-	13	TGTGCCAGCAGCCAAGAGCTTCGGCAGACCCAGTACTTC	CASSQELRQTQYF
-	TRBV7-8	TRBJ1-2	-	13	TGTGCCAGCAGCCGTTTAGGGGGGGGATGGTACACCTTC	CASSRLGGGWYTF